The 32 T cell receptor beta chains reported below all come from one sample, sequenced in a study of blood T cells in healthy people across ages. The authors ran a second PCR of about 6 to 11 cycles using a sample-barcoded 5' primer and a J-beta primer mix. TCRdb processed the 5' RACE reads anew with MiXCR; each CDR3 protein has one entry. The table lists about 1.4 million distinct CDR3 sequences, around 59% of them singletons. The material sequenced was blood. These receptors originate from a man aged 18 to 30 in good health.

The chain employs TRBV12-3 or TRBV12-4 and TRBJ2-1, with a possible D match to TRBD2 (5 bases). V gave up 4 bases and J gave up 1 base, with 11 bases separating them. The CDR3 runs to 15 residues. For the CDR3, the DNA is TGTGCCAGCAGTTGCGGGTTAGAGTCCTACAATGAGCAGTTCTTC. Translating gives CASSCGLESYNEQFF.

The rearrangement uses TRBV4-1 and TRBJ2-5, with TRBD1 matching over 7 bases. Trimming at V came to 0 bases and at J to 3 bases, leaving 4 bases not matched to a gene. Germline CDR1 is MGHRA and CDR2 is YSYEKL. The CDR3 is 15 amino acids. The CDR3 region is CASSQDPGTEETQYF. The CDR3 DNA sequence: TGCGCCAGCAGCCAAGATCCGGGGACAGAAGAGACCCAGTACTTC.

This clonotype was observed a handful of times. The chain has TRBV29-1 and TRBJ1-2; 9 positions match TRBD1. Germline V gene data show CDR1 as SQVTM and CDR2 as ANQGSEA. Trimming at V came to 8 bases and at J to 7 bases, leaving 14 bases not matched to a gene. This CDR3 region has 14 residues. The CDR3 nucleotides are TGCAGCTTCTACCACCCCGGGACAGGGAGTGGCTACACCTTC. It codes for CSFYHPGTGSGYTF.

This clonotype has at least ten counts. For the CDR3, the DNA is TGCAGCGTTGTCGCCAGCGGGAGAACAGATACGCAGTATTTT. This codes for CSVVASGRTDTQYF. J is TRBJ2-3 and V is TRBV29-1, with 8 positions matching TRBD2. Germline CDR1 reads SQVTM; CDR2 reads ANQGSEA. The CDR3 spans 14 residues. After removal of 4 bases from V and 3 bases from J, the junction contained 6 bases not matched to a gene.

The rearrangement links TRBV3-1 to TRBJ2-7; 7 bases agree with TRBD1. Unmatched junction bases numbered 9, after V lost 2 bases and J lost 2 bases. CDR1 and CDR2 (germline): LGHDT, YNNKEL (reference sequence). The CDR3 extends over 16 amino acids. CDR3 in amino acids: CASSQSQGGSPYEQYF. CDR3 nucleotide sequence: TGTGCCAGCAGCCAATCCCAAGGGGGCTCACCCTACGAGCAGTACTTC.

The rearrangement links TRBV10-3 to TRBJ2-1, with TRBD1 matching 7 bases. The V segment lost 7 bases and the J segment 6 bases; nucleotides outside the gene matches: 6. The CDR3 covers 13 residues. The germline gives CDR1 ENHRY, CDR2 SYGVKD. CDR3 in amino acids: CAIKGTARNEQFF. CDR3 nucleotide sequence: TGTGCCATCAAAGGGACAGCTCGCAATGAGCAGTTCTTC.

CDR3 in amino acids: CSALSFGPVQGQYF. CDR3 in DNA: TGCAGTGCTCTCTCCTTCGGGCCTGTTCAGGGGCAGTATTTT. The chain couples TRBV20-1 to TRBJ2-3, with D possibly being TRBD1 (5 bases). This CDR3 comprises 14 residues. V was trimmed by 5 bases and J by 11 bases, leaving 23 bases between them. Germline CDR1 DFQATT, CDR2 SNEGSKA (reference sequence).

This clonotype has only a few counts. V gene TRBV20-1 combines with J gene TRBJ2-5; D is ambiguous. This CDR3 comprises 13 residues. Trimming removed 0 bases at V and 7 bases at J, with 12 bases between. The germline gives CDR1 DFQATT, CDR2 SNEGSKA (reference sequence). DNA for the CDR3: TGCAGTGCTAGAGACTACAAGTCCGGGACCCAGTACTTC. Translated, it gives CSARDYKSGTQYF.

This chain connects TRBV7-6 to TRBJ2-7; tentatively, D is TRBD1 or TRBD2 (6 bases each). Germline V gives CDR1 SGHVS, CDR2 FNYEAQ. This CDR3 spans 16 amino acids. V lost 2 bases and J 0 bases, leaving 14 bases between the germline ends. The DNA for the CDR3 is TGTGCCAGCAGCTTAATTGTACGGGGGCTCTCCTACGAGCAGTACTTC. This sequence encodes CASSLIVRGLSYEQYF.

There are a few counts of this clonotype. This chain connects TRBV7-2 to TRBJ2-3, with D possibly being TRBD1 (6 bases). CDR1 and CDR2 (germline): SGHTA, FQGNSA. V was shortened by 11 bases and J by 0 bases, with 12 bases between the two germline ends. This CDR3 has 13 amino acids. Here the CDR3 reads CASRGTSTDTQYF. CDR3 nucleotides: TGTGCCTCGAGGGGGACAAGCACAGATACGCAGTATTTT.

The rearrangement joins TRBV5-1 to TRBJ2-3; 14 bases fit TRBD2. Trimming at V came to 3 bases and at J to 0 bases, leaving 6 bases not matched to a gene. The CDR3 spans 18 residues. CDR1 and CDR2 (germline): SGHRS, YFSETQ. This chain's CDR3 is CASSYRTSGGTSTDTQYF. The CDR3 DNA is TGCGCCAGCAGCTACCGGACTAGCGGGGGGACGAGCACAGATACGCAGTATTTT.

This chain uses TRBV5-4 with TRBJ2-1, with 9 bases identical to TRBD1. This CDR3 spans 15 amino acids. Germline V gene lookup returns CDR1 SGHNT and CDR2 YYREEE (reference sequence). Losses at the gene ends were 4 bases for V and 5 bases for J; bases not matched to a gene: 7. CDR3 in amino acids: CASSPGQGSNNEQFF. The CDR3 region has the DNA TGTGCCAGCAGCCCAGGACAGGGGTCGAACAATGAGCAGTTCTTC.

This clonotype showed up many times. The chain employs TRBV12-5 and TRBJ2-1; the D is unclear. The V end lost 5 bases, the J end lost 9 bases, and 17 bases lay between the germline ends. The CDR3 extends over 14 amino acids. Germline V lookup: CDR1 LGHNT, CDR2 FRNRAP. The CDR3 protein is CASGMESSFGEQFF. DNA of the CDR3: TGTGCTAGTGGTATGGAGAGTAGCTTTGGTGAGCAGTTCTTC.

The chain carries TRBV12-3 or TRBV12-4 and TRBJ2-7; 9 bases match TRBD1. V was clipped by 5 bases and J by 5 bases; unmatched bases: 13. The CDR3 extends over 16 amino acids. The CDR3 DNA follows: TGTGCCAGCAGTCCCGAGCCGGGGGACAGGGTTAACGAGCAGTACTTC. Protein sequence: CASSPEPGDRVNEQYF.

The rearrangement links TRBV12-3 or TRBV12-4 to TRBJ2-3, with 11 bases matching TRBD2. The V and J ends lost 0 bases and 4 bases, in that order; junction bases with no gene match: 9. The CDR3 has 18 residues. In DNA, the CDR3 is TGTGCCAGCAGTTTAGCGCAGACTAGCGGGGTCAGAGCAGATACGCAGTATTTT. Its protein product is CASSLAQTSGVRADTQYF.

The chain links TRBV15 to TRBJ1-6; D is unresolved. The CDR3 sequence is 16 residues long. V was trimmed by 1 base and J by 0 bases, leaving 7 bases between them. Germline V gene data show CDR1 as LNHNV and CDR2 as YYDKDF (reference sequence). CDR3 in amino acids: CATSRGSSSYNSPLHF. DNA for the CDR3: TGTGCCACCAGCAGAGGTAGCAGCTCCTATAATTCACCCCTCCACTTT.

This chain links TRBV10-3 with TRBJ2-7; 14 bases align to TRBD2. From germline, CDR1 is ENHRY and CDR2 SYGVKD. The J segment lost 4 bases and the V segment lost 7 bases, leaving 6 bases of the junction unmatched. The CDR3 is made up of 15 amino acids. The CDR3 bases are TGTGCCATCAATGCTGGGACTAGCGGGAGTTACGAGCAGTACTTC. Amino acids: CAINAGTSGSYEQYF.

This chain joins TRBV28 and TRBJ2-7; D is unclear. Germline V gene data show CDR1 as MDHEN and CDR2 as SYDVKM. V lost 10 bases and J lost 3, with 19 bases in between. The CDR3 spans 14 residues. The CDR3: CATSSGPLYYEQYF. For the CDR3, the DNA is TGTGCCACATCTTCAGGTCCTTTGTACTACGAGCAGTACTTC.

This rearrangement joins TRBV6-5 to TRBJ1-2; possibly TRBD1 for D (5 bases). The CDR3 totals 15 residues. V dropped 5 bases and J dropped 0 bases, with 13 bases sitting between them. Germline V gene lookup returns CDR1 MNHEY and CDR2 SVGAGI. This CDR3 reads CASSREGVANYGYTF. For the CDR3, the DNA is TGTGCCAGCAGTCGAGAAGGGGTAGCTAACTATGGCTACACCTTC.

This clonotype was picked up a small number of times. The V call is TRBV20-1, the J call TRBJ2-1; 13 bases map to TRBD2. The CDR3 covers 20 residues. V was pared by 3 bases and J by 8 bases, with 22 bases of the junction left unmatched. CDR1 DFQATT and CDR2 SNEGSKA come from the germline V gene (reference sequence). The CDR3 sequence: CSASRGWTSGGSDGGDEQFF. In nucleotides, the CDR3 is TGCAGTGCTAGTCGAGGATGGACTAGCGGGGGTTCCGACGGAGGGGATGAGCAGTTCTTC.

There are a few counts of this clonotype. V is TRBV6-4 and J is TRBJ2-3, with TRBD2 matching over 8 bases. The trim removed 3 bases at V and 4 bases at J, leaving 6 bases unmatched. Per the germline V gene, CDR1 is MRHNA and CDR2 is SNTAGT. The length of the CDR3 is 15 residues. CDR3 nucleotides: TGTGCCAGCAGTGAAAAGAGCGGGAGTGCAGATACGCAGTATTTT. Protein product: CASSEKSGSADTQYF.

The rearrangement joins TRBV5-5 to TRBJ2-1; tentatively, D is TRBD1 (6 bases). CDR1 is SGHKS and CDR2 is YYEKEE in the germline V gene (reference sequence). V lost 2 bases and J 0 bases, leaving 12 bases between the germline ends. The CDR3 sequence is 16 residues long. The CDR3 DNA reads as TGTGCCAGCAGCTTTTTAGGGGGAGACTCCTACAATGAGCAGTTCTTC. Translation gives CASSFLGGDSYNEQFF.

The chain has TRBV12-3 or TRBV12-4 and TRBJ1-1; D unclear. V was shortened by 1 base and J by 3 bases, with 15 bases between the two germline ends. The CDR3 is 16 amino acids. The CDR3 spells CASSLDGQPMDTEAFF. The CDR3 DNA is TGTGCCAGCAGTTTAGATGGCCAGCCTATGGACACTGAAGCTTTCTTT.

The rearrangement joins TRBV5-1 to TRBJ2-1; TRBD2 might be the D (6 bases). Trimming shortened V by 3 bases and J by 1 base, and 14 bases separated the two germline ends. Germline assignment: CDR1 SGHRS and CDR2 YFSETQ. The CDR3 spans 16 residues. The CDR3, as DNA: TGCGCCAGCAGCTCCCGTTCCGCGGGGTCCTACAATGAGCAGTTCTTC. Its translation is CASSSRSAGSYNEQFF.

V usage is TRBV4-1 and J usage is TRBJ1-1; D gene unclear. V lost 0 bases and J 1 base, leaving 9 bases between the germline ends. The CDR3 spans 15 residues. The germline V gene has CDR1 MGHRA and CDR2 YSYEKL. The CDR3 DNA reads TGCGCCAGCAGCCAAGAAGGCATTGGGAACACTGAAGCTTTCTTT. Translation: CASSQEGIGNTEAFF.

The DNA of the CDR3 is TGTGCCAGCAGTTCCGGACAGTTGAGCTCCTACGAGCAGTACTTC. Its protein is CASSSGQLSSYEQYF. The chain couples TRBV27 to TRBJ2-7, with a tentative D call TRBD1 (6 bases). Germline assignment: CDR1 MNHEY and CDR2 SMNVEV (reference sequence). Trimming shortened V by 4 bases and J by 0 bases, and 13 bases separated the two germline ends. This CDR3 comprises 15 residues.

This chain uses TRBV27 with TRBJ2-7, with D possibly TRBD1 on 6 matching bases. The CDR3 has 15 amino acids. V lost 0 bases and J lost 0, with 9 bases in between. Germline assignment: CDR1 MNHEY and CDR2 SMNVEV (reference sequence). As DNA, the CDR3 is TGTGCCAGCAGTTTATCGGCAGGGGTCTCCTACGAGCAGTACTTC. Translation gives CASSLSAGVSYEQYF.

The V and J genes are TRBV29-1 and TRBJ2-3; the D is unclear. CDR3 size: 14 residues. Germline CDR1 reads SQVTM; CDR2 reads ANQGSEA. V gave up 7 bases and J gave up 3 bases, with 17 bases separating them. The CDR3 here is CSGVAGAATDTQYF. The CDR3 DNA sequence: TGCAGCGGTGTGGCTGGAGCTGCGACAGATACGCAGTATTTT.

The chain joins TRBV20-1 to TRBJ1-1; 9 bases map to TRBD1. The CDR3 contains 10 residues. Germline-derived CDR1 and CDR2 are DFQATT and SNEGSKA (reference sequence). CDR3 DNA sequence: TGCAGCCCCGGGACAGGGCGCGCTTTCTTT. The encoded protein is CSPGTGRAFF.

The chain is built from TRBV27 and TRBJ1-1; TRBD1 agrees at 8 bases. CDR1 and CDR2 (germline): MNHEY, SMNVEV (reference sequence). Trimming removed 6 bases from V and 1 base from J; junction bases left unmatched: 7. This CDR3 is built from 15 residues. The CDR3 DNA follows: TGTGCCAGCAGCCTCCGACAGGGGACGAACACTGAAGCTTTCTTT. It translates to CASSLRQGTNTEAFF.

Only a few counts were recorded for this clonotype. The chain couples TRBV27 to TRBJ2-7; 8 bases match TRBD1. CDR1 and CDR2 from the germline V gene are MNHEY and SMNVEV (reference sequence). The V segment lost 5 bases and the J segment 2 bases; nucleotides outside the gene matches: 5. The CDR3 has 14 residues. Here the CDR3 DNA reads TGTGCCAGCAGTCTAGGGGACAGGCCCTACGAGCAGTACTTC. Protein: CASSLGDRPYEQYF.

The chain joins TRBV18 to TRBJ2-7; D unclear. V gave up 3 bases and J gave up 7 bases, with 16 bases separating them. The CDR3 contains 14 residues. The germline gives CDR1 KGHSH, CDR2 LQKENI. CDR3 DNA sequence: TGTGCCAGCTCACCTACCTCCCGAAACAATGAGCAGTACTTC. It specifies CASSPTSRNNEQYF.